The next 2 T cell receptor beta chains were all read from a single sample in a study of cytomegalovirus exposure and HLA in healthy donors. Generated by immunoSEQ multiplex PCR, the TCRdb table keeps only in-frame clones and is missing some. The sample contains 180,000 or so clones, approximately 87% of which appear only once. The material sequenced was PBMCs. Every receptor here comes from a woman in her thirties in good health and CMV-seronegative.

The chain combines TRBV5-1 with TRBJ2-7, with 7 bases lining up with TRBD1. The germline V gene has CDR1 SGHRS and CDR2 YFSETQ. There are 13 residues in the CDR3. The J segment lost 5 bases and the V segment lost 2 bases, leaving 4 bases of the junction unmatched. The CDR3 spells CASSLQGSDEQYF. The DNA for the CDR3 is TGCGCCAGCAGCTTACAGGGGAGCGACGAGCAGTACTTC. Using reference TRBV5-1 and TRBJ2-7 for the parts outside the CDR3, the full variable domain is KAGVTQTPRYLIKTRGQQVTLSCSPISGHRSVSWYQQTPGQGLQFLFEYFSETQRNKGNFPGRFSGRQFSNSRSEMNVSTLELGDSALYLCASSLQGSDEQYFGPGTRLTVT.

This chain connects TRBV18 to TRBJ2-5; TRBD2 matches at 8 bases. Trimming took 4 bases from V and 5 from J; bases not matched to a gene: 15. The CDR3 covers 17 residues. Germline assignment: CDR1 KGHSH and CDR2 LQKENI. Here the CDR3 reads CASSLLPHGGAWETQYF. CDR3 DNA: TGTGCCAGCTCACTCCTCCCCCACGGGGGGGCTTGGGAGACCCAGTACTTC.